The clone carrying this T cell receptor beta chain was detected only a few times. Its antigen remains unknown. V shed 2 bases and J 1 base; nucleotides not matched to a gene: 10. The germline V gene encodes CDR1 SNHLY and CDR2 FYNNEI. CDR3 length: 17 residues. The data were taken from a study of beta chain features in type 1 diabetes. Study-level background: Summed over all samples, the examined sorted cells came to 85 million to 140 million. Study-wide results and caveats: A moderate, significant TCRB CDR3 shortening appeared in type 1 diabetes across four CD4+ subsets.

Expressed TCRB transcripts were sequenced, since all the RNA that had been isolated was reverse transcribed. Sequenced by immunoSEQ multiplex PCR; TCRdb stores in-frame clones only, minus some. Here the sample spans around 710,000 clones, around 12% being singletons. Via CD45RO/CCR7/CD25/CD127/CD95/CD27, cells of the CD4+ naive, central memory, regulatory and stem cell-like memory subsets were sorted. Each of the sorted populations had a purity greater than 98%. The chain employs TRBV2 and TRBJ2-5; 7 bases fit TRBD2. The TCR was taken from a man younger than 40 with type 1 diabetes. The sequenced material came from naive CD4+ T cells from blood. CDR3 loop: CASSERLGGAVQETQYF. In nucleotides, the CDR3 is TGTGCCAGCAGTGAAAGATTGGGAGGGGCAGTCCAAGAGACCCAGTACTTC.